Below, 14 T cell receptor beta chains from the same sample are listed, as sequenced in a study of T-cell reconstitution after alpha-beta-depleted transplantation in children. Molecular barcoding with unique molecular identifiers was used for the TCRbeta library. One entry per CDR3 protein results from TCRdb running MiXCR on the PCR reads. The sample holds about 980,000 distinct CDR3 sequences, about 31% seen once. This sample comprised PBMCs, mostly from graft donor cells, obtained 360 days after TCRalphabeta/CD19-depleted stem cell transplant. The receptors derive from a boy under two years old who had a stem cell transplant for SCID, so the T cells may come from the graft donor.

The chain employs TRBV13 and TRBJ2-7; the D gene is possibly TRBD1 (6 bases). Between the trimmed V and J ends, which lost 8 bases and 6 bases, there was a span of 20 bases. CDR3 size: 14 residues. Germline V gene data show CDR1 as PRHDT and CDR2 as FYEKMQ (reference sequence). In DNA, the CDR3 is TGTGCCAGCCGTCCCGTGGCAGGGGCATCCGAGCAGTACTTC. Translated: CASRPVAGASEQYF. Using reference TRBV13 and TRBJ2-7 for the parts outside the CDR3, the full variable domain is AAGVIQSPRHLIKEKRETATLKCYPIPRHDTVYWYQQGPGQDPQFLISFYEKMQSDKGSIPDRFSAQQFSDYHSELNMSSLELGDSALYFCASRPVAGASEQYFGPGTRLTVT.

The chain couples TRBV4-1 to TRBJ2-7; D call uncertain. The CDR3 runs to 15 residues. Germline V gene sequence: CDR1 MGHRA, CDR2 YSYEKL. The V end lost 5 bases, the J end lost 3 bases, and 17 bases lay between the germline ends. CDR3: CASSEAGPFVYEQYF. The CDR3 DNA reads TGCGCCAGCAGCGAGGCCGGGCCCTTCGTCTACGAGCAGTACTTC.

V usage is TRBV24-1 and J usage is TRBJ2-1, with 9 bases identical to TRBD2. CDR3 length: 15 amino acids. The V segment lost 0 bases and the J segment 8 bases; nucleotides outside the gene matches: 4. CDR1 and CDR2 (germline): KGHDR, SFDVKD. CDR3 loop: CATSDLERGAHEQFF. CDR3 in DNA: TGTGCCACCAGTGATTTGGAGCGGGGGGCCCATGAGCAGTTCTTC.

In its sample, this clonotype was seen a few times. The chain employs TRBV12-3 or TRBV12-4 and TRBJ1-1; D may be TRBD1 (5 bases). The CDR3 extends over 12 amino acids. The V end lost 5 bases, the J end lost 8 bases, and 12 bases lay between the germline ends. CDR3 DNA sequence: TGTGCCAGCAGTCTCGACAGCCCGGAAGCTTTCTTT. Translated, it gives CASSLDSPEAFF.

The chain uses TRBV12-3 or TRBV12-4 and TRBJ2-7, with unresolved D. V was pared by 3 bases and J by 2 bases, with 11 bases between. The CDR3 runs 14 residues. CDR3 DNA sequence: TGTGCCAGCAGTTTTAGTACTGTCACCTACGAGCAGTACTTC. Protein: CASSFSTVTYEQYF.

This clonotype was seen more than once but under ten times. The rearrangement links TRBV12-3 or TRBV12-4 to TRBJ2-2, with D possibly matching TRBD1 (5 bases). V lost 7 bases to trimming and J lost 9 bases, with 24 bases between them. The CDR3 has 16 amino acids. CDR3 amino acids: CASTEVQGHGVWELFF. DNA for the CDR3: TGTGCCAGCACCGAAGTCCAGGGCCACGGTGTATGGGAGCTGTTTTTT.

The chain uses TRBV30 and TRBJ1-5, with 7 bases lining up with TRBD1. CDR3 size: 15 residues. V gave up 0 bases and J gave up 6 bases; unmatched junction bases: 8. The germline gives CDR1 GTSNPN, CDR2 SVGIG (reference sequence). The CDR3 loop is CAWSVPTGLGQPQHF. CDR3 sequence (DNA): TGTGCCTGGAGTGTACCGACAGGGTTGGGTCAGCCCCAGCATTTT.

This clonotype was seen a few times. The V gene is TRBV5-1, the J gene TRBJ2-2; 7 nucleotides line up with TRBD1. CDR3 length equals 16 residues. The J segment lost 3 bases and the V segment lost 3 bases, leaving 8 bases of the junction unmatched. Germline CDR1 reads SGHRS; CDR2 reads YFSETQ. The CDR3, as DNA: TGCGCCAGCAGCTGGGGACAGCCCATTGACACCGGGGAGCTGTTTTTT. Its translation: CASSWGQPIDTGELFF.

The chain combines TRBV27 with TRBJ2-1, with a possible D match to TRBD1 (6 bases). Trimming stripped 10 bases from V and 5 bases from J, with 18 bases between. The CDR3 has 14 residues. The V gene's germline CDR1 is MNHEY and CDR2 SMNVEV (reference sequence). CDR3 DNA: TGTGCCACCTACTCGGGACACCCAAACAATGAGCAGTTCTTC. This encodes CATYSGHPNNEQFF.

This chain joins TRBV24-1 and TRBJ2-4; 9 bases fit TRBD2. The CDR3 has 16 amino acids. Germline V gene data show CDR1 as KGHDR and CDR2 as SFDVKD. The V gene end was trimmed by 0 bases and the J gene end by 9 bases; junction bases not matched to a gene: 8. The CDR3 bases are TGTGCCACCAGTGATTTGCAGGCGGGGGGGCCATCCATTCAGTACTTC. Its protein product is CATSDLQAGGPSIQYF.

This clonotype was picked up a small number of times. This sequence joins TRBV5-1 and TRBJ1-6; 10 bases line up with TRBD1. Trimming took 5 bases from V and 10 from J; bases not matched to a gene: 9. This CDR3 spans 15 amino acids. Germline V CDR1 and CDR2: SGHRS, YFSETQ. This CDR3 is CASSLGTGVGSPLHF. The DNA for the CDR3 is TGCGCCAGCAGTCTCGGGACAGGGGTGGGGTCACCCCTCCACTTT.

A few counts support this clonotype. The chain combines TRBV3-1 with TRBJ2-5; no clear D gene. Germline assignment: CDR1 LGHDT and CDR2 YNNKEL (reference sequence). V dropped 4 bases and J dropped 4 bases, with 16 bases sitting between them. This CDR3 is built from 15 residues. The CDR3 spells CASSLQALTGETQYF. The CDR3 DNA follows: TGTGCCAGCAGCCTCCAAGCGTTGACGGGAGAGACCCAGTACTTC.

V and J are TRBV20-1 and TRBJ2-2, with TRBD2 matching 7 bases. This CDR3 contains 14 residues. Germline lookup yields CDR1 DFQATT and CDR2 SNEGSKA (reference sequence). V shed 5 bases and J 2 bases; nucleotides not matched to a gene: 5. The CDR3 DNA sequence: TGCAGTGCTGCCCAGACTAGCAACACCGGGGAGCTGTTTTTT. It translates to CSAAQTSNTGELFF.

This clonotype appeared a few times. In nucleotides, the CDR3 is TGTGCCAGCAGTGATTTCCGGTTTGGGAACACTGAAGCTTTCTTT. Protein: CASSDFRFGNTEAFF. This sequence joins TRBV25-1 and TRBJ1-1, with D unresolved. V lost 3 bases, J lost 1 base, and 12 bases lay in between. The germline gives CDR1 MGHDK, CDR2 SYGVNS. This CDR3 is built from 15 residues.